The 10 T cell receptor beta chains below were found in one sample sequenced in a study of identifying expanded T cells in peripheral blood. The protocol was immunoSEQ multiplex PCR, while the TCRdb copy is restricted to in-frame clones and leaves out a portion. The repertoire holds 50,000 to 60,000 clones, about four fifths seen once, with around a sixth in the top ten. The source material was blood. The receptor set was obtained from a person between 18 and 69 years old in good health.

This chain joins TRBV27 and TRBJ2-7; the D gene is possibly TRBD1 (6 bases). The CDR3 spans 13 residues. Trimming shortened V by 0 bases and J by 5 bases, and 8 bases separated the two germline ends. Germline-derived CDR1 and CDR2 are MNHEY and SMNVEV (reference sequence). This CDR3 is CASSLSGGDEQYF. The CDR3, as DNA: TGTGCCAGCAGTTTATCTGGGGGCGACGAGCAGTACTTC.

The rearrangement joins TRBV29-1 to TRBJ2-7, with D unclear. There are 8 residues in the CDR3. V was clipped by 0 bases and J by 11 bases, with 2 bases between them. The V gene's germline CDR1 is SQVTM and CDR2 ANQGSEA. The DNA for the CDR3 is TGCAGCGTTGAAGAGGAGTACTTC. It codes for CSVEEEYF.

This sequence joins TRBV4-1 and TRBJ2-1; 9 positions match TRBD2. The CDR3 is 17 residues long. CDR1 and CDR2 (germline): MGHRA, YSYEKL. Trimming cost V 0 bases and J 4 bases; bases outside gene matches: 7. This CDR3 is CASSQEPTSGDYNEQFF. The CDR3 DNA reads TGCGCCAGCAGCCAAGAACCGACTAGCGGAGATTACAATGAGCAGTTCTTC.

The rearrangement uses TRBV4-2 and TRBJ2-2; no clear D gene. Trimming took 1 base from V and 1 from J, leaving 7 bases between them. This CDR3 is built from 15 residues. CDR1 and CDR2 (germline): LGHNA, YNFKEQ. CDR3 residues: CASSQVSGNTGELFF. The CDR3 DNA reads TGTGCCAGCAGCCAAGTATCAGGGAACACCGGGGAGCTGTTTTTT.

CDR3 sequence: CASSPSPDTQYF. The CDR3 DNA is TGTGCCAGCAGTCCAAGCCCAGATACGCAGTATTTT. The rearrangement joins TRBV7-3 to TRBJ2-3; D remains unclear. Germline CDR1 SGHTA, CDR2 FQGTGA. The CDR3 has 12 residues. The ends were cut back, 6 bases at V and 4 bases at J, with 8 bases in the middle.

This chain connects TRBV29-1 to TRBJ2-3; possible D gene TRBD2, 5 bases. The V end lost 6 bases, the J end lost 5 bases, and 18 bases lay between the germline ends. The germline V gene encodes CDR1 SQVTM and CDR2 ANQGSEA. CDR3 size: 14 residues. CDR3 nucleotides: TGCAGCGTCGATAGCGCCGGAAGAGGAGATACGCAGTATTTT. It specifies CSVDSAGRGDTQYF.

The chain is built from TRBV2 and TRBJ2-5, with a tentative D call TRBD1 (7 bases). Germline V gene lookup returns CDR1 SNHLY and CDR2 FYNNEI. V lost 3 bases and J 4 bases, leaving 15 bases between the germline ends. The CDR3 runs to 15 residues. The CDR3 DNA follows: TGTGCCAGCAGTGAGAGGAACAGGGGAGGAGAGACCCAGTACTTC. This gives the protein CASSERNRGGETQYF.

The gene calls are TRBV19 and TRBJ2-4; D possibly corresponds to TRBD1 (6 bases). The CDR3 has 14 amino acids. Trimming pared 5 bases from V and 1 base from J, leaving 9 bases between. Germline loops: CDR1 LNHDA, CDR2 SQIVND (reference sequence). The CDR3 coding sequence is TGTGCCAGTAGTTCCACAGGGGCCAAAAACATTCAGTACTTC. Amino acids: CASSSTGAKNIQYF.

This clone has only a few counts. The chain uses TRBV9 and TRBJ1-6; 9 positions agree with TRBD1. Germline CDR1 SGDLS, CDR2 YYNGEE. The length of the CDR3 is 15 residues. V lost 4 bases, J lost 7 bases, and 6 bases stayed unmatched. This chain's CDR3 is CASSPGQGGNSPLHF. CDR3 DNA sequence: TGTGCCAGCAGCCCGGGACAGGGAGGGAATTCACCCCTCCACTTT.

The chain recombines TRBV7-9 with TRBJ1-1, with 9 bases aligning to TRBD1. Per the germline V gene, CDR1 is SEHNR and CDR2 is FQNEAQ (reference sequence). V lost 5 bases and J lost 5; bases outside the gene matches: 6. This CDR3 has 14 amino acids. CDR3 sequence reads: CASSKTGGGTEAFF. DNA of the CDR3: TGTGCCAGCAGCAAAACAGGGGGCGGGACTGAAGCTTTCTTT.